The T cell receptor beta chain under discussion was sequenced for a study of Ad26.COV2.S vaccination and SARS-CoV-2 variants. Only in-frame clones appear in the TCRdb table, and some are missing; sequencing was by immunoSEQ multiplex PCR. The table includes around 450,000 clones, 90% detected once. Sample treatment: roughly 19 received Ad26.COV2.S at low or high dose, single or two shots; about 5 received placebo; per-sample allocation not given. It was on day 63 after the first vaccine or placebo injection that samples were taken. CDR1 is MNHEY, CDR2 SVGEGT, per germline. The CDR3 spans 15 residues. V trimming: 4 bases; J trimming: 4 bases; junction bases outside the gene matches: 6.

The TCR was taken from a person aged 18-65 years who received the Ad26.COV2.S COVID-19 vaccine or a placebo. The chain recombines TRBV6-2 or TRBV6-3 with TRBJ2-2; TRBD1 matches 7 bases. This specimen was peripheral blood, taken in a trial of Ad26.COV2.S vaccine versus placebo. CDR3 in amino acids: CASSSTGKGTGELFF. As DNA, the CDR3 is TGTGCCAGCAGTTCGACAGGGAAGGGCACCGGGGAGCTGTTTTTT.